This T cell receptor (beta chain) was sequenced for a study of control samples from healthy donors and cancer patients. Germline lookup yields CDR1 SGDLS and CDR2 YYNGEE. The ends were cut back, 2 bases at V and 2 bases at J, with 8 bases in the middle. This CDR3 spans 14 amino acids. The protocol was immunoSEQ multiplex PCR, while the TCRdb copy is restricted to in-frame clones and leaves out a portion. This table holds over 80,000 clones, approximately 80% found once. This TCR was recovered from a man younger than 45 in good health. The sample was blood. The J gene is TRBJ2-1, the V gene TRBV9, with D unclear. Here the CDR3 reads CASSVVVAYNEQFF. CDR3 in DNA: TGTGCCAGCAGCGTTGTCGTGGCCTACAATGAGCAGTTCTTC.